Presented here are 10 T cell receptor beta chains from one specimen sequenced in a study of blood T cell repertoires in COVID-19. Sequencing used immunoSEQ multiplex PCR; TCRdb keeps in-frame clones, though not all of them. The sample yields under 150,000 clones, just over 90% seen once. Sequencing input: peripheral blood. The receptors here all came from a human donor with active COVID-19. The donor label of this sample is uncertain.

This rearrangement joins TRBV6-6 to TRBJ2-6; D is unclear. The CDR3 length is 16 residues. V gave up 8 bases and J gave up 0 bases, with 14 bases separating them. From germline, CDR1 is MNHNY and CDR2 SVGAGI (reference sequence). The DNA for the CDR3 is TGTGCCAGCCTCGGAGACCGCTCCTCTGGGGCCAACGTCCTGACTTTC. This codes for CASLGDRSSGANVLTF.

The chain uses TRBV5-3 and TRBJ2-1; D is possibly TRBD2 (7 bases). TRBV5-3 is designated an ORF whose function remains uncertain. Trimming shortened V by 4 bases and J by 4 bases, and 24 bases separated the two germline ends. The CDR3 spans 18 residues. CDR3 bases: TGTGCCAGAAGCGGACAACATGGGGGGGCCGGGGTTTACAATGAGCAGTTCTTC. It specifies CARSGQHGGAGVYNEQFF.

The chain links TRBV5-6 to TRBJ1-6, with TRBD1 identical over 7 bases. The J segment lost 3 bases and the V segment lost 3 bases, leaving 6 bases of the junction unmatched. CDR1 is SGHDT, CDR2 YYEEEE, per germline. The CDR3 consists of 16 residues. CDR3 nucleotides: TGTGCCAGCAGCTCCCGACAGGGTATCTATAATTCACCCCTCCACTTT. Its protein is CASSSRQGIYNSPLHF.

The V gene is TRBV6-6, the J gene TRBJ2-7; 8 bases fit TRBD1. V lost 4 bases to trimming and J lost 6 bases; unmatched junction nucleotides: 8. Germline V gene sequence: CDR1 MNHNY, CDR2 SVGAGI (reference sequence). The CDR3 covers 14 residues. The CDR3 loop reads CASSLRTGLGEQYF. The CDR3 region has the DNA TGTGCCAGCAGTTTAAGGACAGGGCTCGGCGAGCAGTACTTC.

The chain uses TRBV7-2 and TRBJ1-2; 9 nucleotides match TRBD1. There are 14 residues in the CDR3. CDR1 is SGHTA, CDR2 FQGNSA, per germline. After removal of 5 bases from V and 3 bases from J, the junction contained 4 bases not matched to a gene. The CDR3 bases are TGTGCCAGCAGCAAACAGGGGGCGGACTATGGCTACACCTTC. It translates to CASSKQGADYGYTF.

The rearrangement links TRBV3-1 (or the pseudogene TRBV3-2) to TRBJ2-7, with 7 bases aligning to TRBD2. CDR1 is LGHDT, CDR2 YNNKEL, per germline (reference sequence). Germline trimming cut 0 bases from V and 1 base from J; bases unmatched to any gene: 21. The CDR3 spans 21 residues. As DNA, the CDR3 is TGTGCCAGCAGCCAAGATTGGACGGGGGAGAGCGGGGAGGGGCCTTCCTACGAGCAGTACTTC. The encoded protein is CASSQDWTGESGEGPSYEQYF.

The chain employs TRBV19 and TRBJ2-3; 14 bases fit TRBD2. The length of the CDR3 is 16 residues. The trim removed 4 bases at V and 3 bases at J, leaving 3 bases unmatched. CDR1 is LNHDA, CDR2 SQIVND, per germline (reference sequence). CDR3 coding DNA: TGTGCCAGTAGTAGACTAGCGGGGGGGACTACAGATACGCAGTATTTT. Its protein is CASSRLAGGTTDTQYF.

This clone was seen once. The chain joins TRBV11-2 to TRBJ1-1; perhaps TRBD1 as D (6 bases). The V gene's germline CDR1 is SGHAT and CDR2 FQNNGV. The CDR3 extends over 14 amino acids. V gave up 6 bases and J gave up 3 bases, with 14 bases separating them. The CDR3 DNA reads TGTGCCAGCAGGAAAGGGGGTTGGGACACTGAAGCTTTCTTT. Its protein product is CASRKGGWDTEAFF.

The chain carries TRBV7-2 and TRBJ1-6, with D perhaps TRBD1 (5 bases). The V end was cut by 5 bases, the J end by 7 bases, with 12 bases between. CDR3 size: 14 residues. In germline, CDR1 is SGHTA, CDR2 FQGNSA. DNA of the CDR3: TGTGCCAGCAGCCACGGACAAGAGAATTCACCCCTCCACTTT. Encoded protein: CASSHGQENSPLHF.

A single count supports this clone. The chain has TRBV4-3 and TRBJ2-1; a possible D gene is TRBD1 (5 bases). V was trimmed by 0 bases and J by 9 bases, leaving 6 bases between them. The length of the CDR3 is 12 residues. Germline assignment: CDR1 LGHNA and CDR2 YSLEER. CDR3 bases: TGCGCCAGCAGCCAAGAGGGGCGTGAGCAGTTCTTC. As protein: CASSQEGREQFF.